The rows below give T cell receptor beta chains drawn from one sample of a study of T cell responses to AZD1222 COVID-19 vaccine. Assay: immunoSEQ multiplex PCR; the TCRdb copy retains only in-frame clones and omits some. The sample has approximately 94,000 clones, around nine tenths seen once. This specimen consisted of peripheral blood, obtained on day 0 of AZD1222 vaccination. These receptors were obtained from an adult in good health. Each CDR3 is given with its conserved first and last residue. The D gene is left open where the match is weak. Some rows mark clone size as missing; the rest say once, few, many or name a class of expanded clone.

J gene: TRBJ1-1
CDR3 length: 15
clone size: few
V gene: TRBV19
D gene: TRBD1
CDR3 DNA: TGTGCCAGTAGTAGTGGACAGGTTCTCAGCACTGAAGCTTTCTTT
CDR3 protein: CASSSGQVLSTEAFF

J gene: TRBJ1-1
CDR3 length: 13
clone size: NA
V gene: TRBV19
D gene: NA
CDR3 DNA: TGTGCCAGTAGTATTTCCCGGGACACTGAAGCTTTCTTT
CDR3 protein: CASSISRDTEAFF

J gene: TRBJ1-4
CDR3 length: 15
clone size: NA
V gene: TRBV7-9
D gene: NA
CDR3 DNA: TGTGCCAGCAGCTTACCTTTCAGGGGAGACGAAAAACTGTTTTTT
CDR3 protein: CASSLPFRGDEKLFF

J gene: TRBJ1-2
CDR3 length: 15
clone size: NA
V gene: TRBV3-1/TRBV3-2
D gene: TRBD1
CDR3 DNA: TGTGCCAGCAGCCAAGCCTACAGGGGTAACTATGGCTACACCTTC
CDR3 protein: CASSQAYRGNYGYTF

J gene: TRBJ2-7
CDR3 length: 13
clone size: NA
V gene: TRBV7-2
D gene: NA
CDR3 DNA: TGTGCCAGCAGCCCCGGACAGTGGTACGAGCAGTACTTC
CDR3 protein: CASSPGQWYEQYF

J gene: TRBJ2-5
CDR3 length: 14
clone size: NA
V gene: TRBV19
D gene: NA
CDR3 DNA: TGTGCCAGTAGTATACAGGGGTTAGGGGAGACCCAGTACTTC
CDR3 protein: CASSIQGLGETQYF

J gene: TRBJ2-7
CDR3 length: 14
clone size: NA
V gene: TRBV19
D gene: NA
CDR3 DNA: TGTGCCAGTAGTATCTACCCTACCTCCTACGAGCAGTACTTC
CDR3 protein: CASSIYPTSYEQYF

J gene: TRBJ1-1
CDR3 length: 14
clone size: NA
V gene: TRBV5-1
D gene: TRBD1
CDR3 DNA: TGCGCCAGCAGCCTGGGACAGGGAGCCTTTGAAGCTTTCTTT
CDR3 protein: CASSLGQGAFEAFF

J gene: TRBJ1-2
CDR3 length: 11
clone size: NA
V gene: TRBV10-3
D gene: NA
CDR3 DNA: TGTGCCATCGGTCAGAACTATGGCTACACCTTC
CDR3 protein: CAIGQNYGYTF

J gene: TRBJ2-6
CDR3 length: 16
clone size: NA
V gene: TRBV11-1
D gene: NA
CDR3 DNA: TGTGCCAGCAGCCCCCGGCCCCCTTCTGGGGCCAACGTCCTGACTTTC
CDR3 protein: CASSPRPPSGANVLTF

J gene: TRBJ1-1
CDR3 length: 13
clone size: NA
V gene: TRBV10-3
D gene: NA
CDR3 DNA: TGTGCCATCAGATTGGAGGGGAACACTGAAGCTTTCTTT
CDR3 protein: CAIRLEGNTEAFF

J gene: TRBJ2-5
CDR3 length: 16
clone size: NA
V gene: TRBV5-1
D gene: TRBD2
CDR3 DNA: TGCGCCAGCAGCTTGGCCCCAGCGGGGGTGCAAGAGACCCAGTACTTC
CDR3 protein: CASSLAPAGVQETQYF

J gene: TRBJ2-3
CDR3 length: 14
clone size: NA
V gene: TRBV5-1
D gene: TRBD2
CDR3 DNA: TGCGCCAGCAGTGCGGGGGTCACCACAGATACGCAGTATTTT
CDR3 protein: CASSAGVTTDTQYF

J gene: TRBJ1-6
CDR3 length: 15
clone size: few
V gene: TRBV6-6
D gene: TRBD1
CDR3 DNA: TGTGCCAGCCGATCGGGTGGGACAGGGATTTCACCCCTCCACTTT
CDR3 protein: CASRSGGTGISPLHF

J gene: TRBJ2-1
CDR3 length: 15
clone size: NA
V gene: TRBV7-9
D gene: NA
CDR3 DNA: TGTGCCAGCAGCTTGGGAAGGACTGGGTACAATGAGCAGTTCTTC
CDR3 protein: CASSLGRTGYNEQFF

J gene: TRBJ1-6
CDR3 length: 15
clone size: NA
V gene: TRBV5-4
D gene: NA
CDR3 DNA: TGTGCCAGCAGCTTGGATCAGGGGCTTGGTTCACCCCTCCACTTT
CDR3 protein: CASSLDQGLGSPLHF

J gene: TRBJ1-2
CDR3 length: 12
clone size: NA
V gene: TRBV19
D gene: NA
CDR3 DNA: TGTGCCAGTAGTACTCAGGGGCTTGGCTACACCTTC
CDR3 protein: CASSTQGLGYTF

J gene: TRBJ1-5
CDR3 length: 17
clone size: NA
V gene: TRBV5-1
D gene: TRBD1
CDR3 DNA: TGCGCCAGCAGCCCGGGACAGGGGAGTTATAGCAATCAGCCCCAGCATTTT
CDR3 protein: CASSPGQGSYSNQPQHF

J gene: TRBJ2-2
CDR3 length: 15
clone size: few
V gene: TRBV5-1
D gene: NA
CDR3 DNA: TGCGCCAGCAGCTTGGTGTCAGGGTGGACCGGGGAGCTGTTTTTT
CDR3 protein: CASSLVSGWTGELFF

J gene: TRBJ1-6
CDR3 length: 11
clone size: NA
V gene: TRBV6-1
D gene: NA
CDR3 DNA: TGTGCCAGCAGTGATCTCTCACCCCTCCACTTT
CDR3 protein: CASSDLSPLHF

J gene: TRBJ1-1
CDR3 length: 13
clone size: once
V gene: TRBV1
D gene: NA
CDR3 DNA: TGCACCAGCAGCCAAGTAGTTGAGTTTGAAGCTTTCTTT
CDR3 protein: CTSSQVVEFEAFF

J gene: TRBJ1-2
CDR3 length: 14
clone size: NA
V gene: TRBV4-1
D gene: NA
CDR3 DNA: TGCGCCAGCAGCCAAGATCGAAAAGCCTATGGCTACACCTTC
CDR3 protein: CASSQDRKAYGYTF

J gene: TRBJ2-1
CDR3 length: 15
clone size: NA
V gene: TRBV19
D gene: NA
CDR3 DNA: TGTGCCAGTAGTTTACTGTTGTCCTCCTACAATGAGCAGTTCTTC
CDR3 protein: CASSLLLSSYNEQFF

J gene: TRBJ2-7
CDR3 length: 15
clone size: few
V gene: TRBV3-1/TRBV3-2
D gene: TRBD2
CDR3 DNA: TGTGCCAGCAAGAAAGAGGCGGGAGGGAGCTACGAGCAGTACTTC
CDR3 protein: CASKKEAGGSYEQYF

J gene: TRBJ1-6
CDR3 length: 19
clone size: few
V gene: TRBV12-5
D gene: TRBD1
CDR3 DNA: TGTGCTAGTGGTTTGGTGCTGGGACAGGGTAGCTCCTATAATTCACCCCTCCACTTT
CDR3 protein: CASGLVLGQGSSYNSPLHF

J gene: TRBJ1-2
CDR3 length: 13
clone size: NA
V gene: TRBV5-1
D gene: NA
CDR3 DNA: TGCGCCAGCAGCTTGAACAGGGTCGGTGGCTACACCTTC
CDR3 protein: CASSLNRVGGYTF